This is a list of T cell receptor beta chains from one sample in a study of T cells in Graves' hyperthyroidism and ophthalmopathy. TCRdb re-analysed the multiplex PCR reads in MiXCR, keeping a single row per CDR3 protein. The table has about 640,000 distinct CDR3 sequences, less than 25% seen once. Sequencing used blood. The source of these receptors is a man younger than 45 with Graves' ophthalmopathy. Each CDR3 is given with its conserved first and last residue. Fields, in order: CDR3 length, J gene, V gene, CDR3 protein.

14	TRBJ2-3	TRBV7-2	CASSRQGLTDTQYF
14	TRBJ2-1	TRBV12-3/TRBV12-4	CASSRLAGDNEQFF
15	TRBJ1-2	TRBV27	CASSVRGQLNYGYTF
15	TRBJ2-7	TRBV5-1	CASSLESQGLAEQYF
15	TRBJ2-3	TRBV18	CASSLVSFGTDTQYF
15	TRBJ2-3	TRBV24-1	CATSGPDRAGDTQYF
16	TRBJ2-5	TRBV9	CASSVGRGDPWETQYF
17	TRBJ2-5	TRBV12-3/TRBV12-4	CASSSYLGGGGEETQYF
14	TRBJ2-7	TRBV28	CASSQDKVRGEQYF
16	TRBJ2-1	TRBV28	CASSSQRAGGRNEQFF
15	TRBJ2-7	TRBV27	CASRGLAGGPHEQYF
17	TRBJ2-4	TRBV28	CASSLPSEGMWRNIQYF
13	TRBJ1-6	TRBV6-1	CASMGQDNSPLHF
13	TRBJ2-1	TRBV20-1	CSGGQGSKDEQFF
19	TRBJ2-7	TRBV6-1	CASISPGGEQPSTGYEQYF
15	TRBJ2-7	TRBV6-5	CASSYSSSTGLEQYF
15	TRBJ2-2	TRBV28	CASTHGRASSGELFF
12	TRBJ1-2	TRBV5-1	CASSLDGGGYTF
13	TRBJ2-7	TRBV20-1	CSAREQGVGEQYF
13	TRBJ2-5	TRBV18	CASSPGAKETQYF
19	TRBJ2-7	TRBV7-2	CASSLVSRDRGRIVYEQYF
15	TRBJ2-1	TRBV12-3/TRBV12-4	CASSFNRGSYNEQFF
14	TRBJ1-4	TRBV29-1	CSVGPSGLGEKLFF
15	TRBJ2-7	TRBV24-1	CATSDSGQEYYEQYF
13	TRBJ2-1	TRBV2	CASKQRSYNEQFF
13	TRBJ1-1	TRBV7-3	CASSQSLNTEAFF
14	TRBJ2-1	TRBV25-1	CASSMTGKGNKQFF
15	TRBJ2-7	TRBV28	CASSFTSGPSYEQYF